The table lists the clone carrying this TCR beta chain with many counts. These data belong to a study of regulatory T cells in long-lasting Graves disease. Sequencing libraries for TCR beta were prepared with iRepertoire HTBI primers and Arm-PCR of CDR3 regions. TCRdb fed the multiplex PCR reads into MiXCR, producing one record per CDR3 protein. The data hold about 430,000 distinct CDR3 sequences, with around 23% observed a single time. The time point is: persistent/refractory GD, antithyroid drugs over 5 years with positive TRAb. There was RNA extracted from PBMCs, and the TCR library was made from it. The clonotype originates from a female donor with Graves disease. The source was peripheral blood mononuclear cells (PBMCs), collected when the disease was refractory, from a patient treated with antithyroid drugs.

CDR3 loop: CASSLRTLDGYTF. The CDR3 bases are TGTGCCAGCAGTTTGAGGACTTTGGATGGCTACACCTTC. V is TRBV28 and J is TRBJ1-2; D remains unclear. CDR1 and CDR2 from the germline V gene are MDHEN and SYDVKM. The V and J ends lost 3 bases and 6 bases respectively, with 11 bases between them. CDR3 length: 13 amino acids.